In its sample, the clone carrying this T cell receptor beta chain was seen many times. Its antigen is not known. Construction of TCR beta libraries relied on iRepertoire HTBI primers and on Arm-PCR targeting CDR3 regions. TCRdb re-analysed the multiplex PCR reads in MiXCR, keeping a single row per CDR3 protein. The sample lists a few hundred thousand distinct CDR3 sequences, roughly 12% seen once, with 15% to 20% in the top ten. Germline loops: CDR1 LNHDA, CDR2 SQIVND (reference sequence). Deletions cut 6 bases from V and 0 bases from J, with 12 bases between. The CDR3 totals 15 residues. This sample was taken from a study of regulatory T cells in long-lasting Graves disease. Study-wide points: Possibly, too few samples lowered accuracy. A greater number of public clonotypes (fewer than 3,000) was shared by persistent patients than by new patients (roughly 880).

The time point here: newly diagnosed GD, antithyroid drugs for less than 3 months. PBMCs were the source of the RNA used for TCR sequencing. The source of the patients was an endocrinology department in Xi'an, China. This sample was also put to use in a study of T cells in Graves' hyperthyroidism and ophthalmopathy. This second study says: HTBI primers were the set used in a first-round RT-PCR of the TCR CDR3.

The chain couples TRBV19 to TRBJ1-3; D is possibly TRBD1 (5 bases). The source is a young woman with Graves disease. Sequenced here: peripheral blood mononuclear cells (PBMCs), sampled at new diagnosis, from a patient treated with antithyroid drugs. CDR3 in DNA: TGTGCCAGTAGAAGGGACGGGAGCTCTGGAAACACCATATATTTT. It translates to CASRRDGSSGNTIYF.